The subject of this entry is one T cell receptor beta chain. Its antigen is not identified. Produced via immunoSEQ multiplex PCR; TCRdb's table is partial and in-frame only. The sample has 15,000 to 20,000 clones, roughly 80% seen once. The CDR3 extends over 14 amino acids. Germline-derived CDR1 and CDR2 are LNHDA and SQIVND (reference sequence). Deletions cut 5 bases from V and 0 bases from J, with 11 bases between. These data are taken from a study of OX40 agonist ivuxolimab in advanced cancers. Study-level background: Intravenous ivuxolimab at 0.01 to 10 mg/kg was given to patients every 2 weeks. Partial responses occurred in three patients (one hepatocellular carcinoma, two cutaneous melanoma).

Broader study findings: Relative to CD4+ cells, CD8+ T cells on average had more expanded clones. Some nonresponders also had low normalized T-cell clonal expansion.

J is TRBJ2-7 and V is TRBV19, with D perhaps assigned TRBD1 or TRBD2 (5 bases each). The TCR was taken from an adult with an advanced solid tumor such as melanoma, head and neck, liver or kidney cancer. Material: CD4+ or CD8+ T cells sorted from blood, obtained in a trial of the OX40 agonist ivuxolimab. CDR3 loop: CASSPRDGSYEQYF. CDR3 DNA sequence: TGTGCCAGTAGTCCCCGGGACGGCTCCTACGAGCAGTACTTC. Filled out from reference TRBV19 and TRBJ2-7, the complete variable domain reads DGGITQSPKYLFRKEGQNVTLSCEQNLNHDAMYWYRQDPGQGLRLIYYSQIVNDFQKGDIAEGYSVSREKKESFPLTVTSAQKNPTAFYLCASSPRDGSYEQYFGPGTRLTVT.